The 19 T cell receptor beta chains below were found in one sample sequenced in a study of blood T cell repertoires in COVID-19. Sequenced by immunoSEQ multiplex PCR; TCRdb stores in-frame clones only, minus some. Of 77,000 or so clones in the sample, approximately 90% were seen once. Sample: peripheral blood. Receptor source: a man aged 50 or older with active COVID-19.

V gene TRBV28 combines with J gene TRBJ1-2, with 7 bases fitting TRBD1. Looked up from germline, CDR1 is MDHEN and CDR2 is SYDVKM. The CDR3 loop spans 15 amino acids. Germline trimming cut 5 bases from V and 11 bases from J; bases unmatched to any gene: 17. The CDR3 nucleotides are TGTGCCAGCAGTAGCGGCGCCTCCGGGACAGTTGTTTACACCTTC. Translation: CASSSGASGTVVYTF.

The gene calls are TRBV5-4 and TRBJ2-3, with no clear D. This CDR3 has 13 residues. The germline CDR1 and CDR2 sequences are SGHNT and YYREEE (reference sequence). V lost 4 bases and J lost 4, with 10 bases in between. CDR3 amino acids: CASSPSRADTQYF. For the CDR3, the DNA is TGTGCCAGCAGCCCCTCCCGGGCAGATACGCAGTATTTT.

The V and J genes are TRBV23-1 and TRBJ2-7, with TRBD1 identical over 8 bases. TRBV23-1 is recorded as an ORF, its role being uncertain. The CDR3 totals 14 residues. Losses at the gene ends were 4 bases for V and 10 bases for J; bases not matched to a gene: 12. DNA for the CDR3: TGCGCCAGCAGTCTAGTAGGACAGGGAAAGAAACAGTACTTC. Protein sequence: CASSLVGQGKKQYF.

This clone has just a few counts. This chain connects TRBV7-9 to TRBJ1-3; D is undetermined. The length of the CDR3 is 13 residues. Germline V gives CDR1 SEHNR, CDR2 FQNEAQ (reference sequence). V lost 3 bases, J lost 4 bases, and 7 bases lay in between. CDR3 protein: CASSFPGGNTIYF. The CDR3 bases are TGTGCCAGCAGCTTTCCGGGAGGAAACACCATATATTTT.

As DNA, the CDR3 is TGTGCCAGCAGCTTTACCCTTACAGCTGCAACTAATGAAAAACTGTTTTTT. This codes for CASSFTLTAATNEKLFF. The rearrangement joins TRBV7-9 to TRBJ1-4; no clear D. In germline, CDR1 is SEHNR, CDR2 FQNEAQ (reference sequence). The CDR3 length is 17 residues. The V end was cut by 3 bases, the J end by 0 bases, with 14 bases between. The full variable domain, rest sourced from reference TRBV7-9 and TRBJ1-4, is DTGVSQNPRHKITKRGQNVTFRCDPISEHNRLYWYRQTLGQGPEFLTYFQNEAQLEKSRLLSDRFSAERPKGSFSTLEIQRTEQGDSAMYLCASSFTLTAATNEKLFFGSGTQLSVL.

The chain employs TRBV28 and TRBJ1-2; 8 nucleotides match TRBD1. CDR1 MDHEN and CDR2 SYDVKM come from the germline V gene. With V trimmed by 7 bases and J by 6 bases, 7 bases remained unmatched. The CDR3 has 13 residues. The CDR3 bases are TGTGCCAGCATACAGGACAGGGTCCATGGCTACACCTTC. It yields the protein CASIQDRVHGYTF.

The chain employs TRBV7-3 and TRBJ2-3; possible D gene TRBD2, 5 bases. The CDR3 is 13 residues long. Germline CDR1 SGHTA, CDR2 FQGTGA. Trimming left V 4 bases short and J 5 bases short, with 10 bases between. CDR3 sequence (DNA): TGTGCCAGCAGCTCGGAGAGGGAAGATACGCAGTATTTT. This gives the protein CASSSEREDTQYF. Looking up the rest from reference TRBV7-3 and TRBJ2-3 gives the full variable domain: GAGVSQTPSNKVTEKGKYVELRCDPISGHTALYWYRQSLGQGPEFLIYFQGTGAADDSGLPNDRFFAVRPEGSVSTLKIQRTERGDSAVYLCASSSEREDTQYFGPGTRLTVL.

The chain joins TRBV7-9 to TRBJ1-2; D gene unclear. V lost 5 bases to trimming and J lost 6 bases, with 16 bases between them. CDR1 is SEHNR, CDR2 FQNEAQ, per germline (reference sequence). There are 14 residues in the CDR3. CDR3 in amino acids: CASSAGGQRHGYTF. CDR3 nucleotide sequence: TGTGCCAGCAGCGCCGGAGGCCAGCGACATGGCTACACCTTC.

The chain uses TRBV4-1 and TRBJ2-1, with 15 nucleotides matching TRBD2. Germline CDR1 reads MGHRA; CDR2 reads YSYEKL. The CDR3 length is 22 residues. Trimming removed 5 bases from V and 1 base from J; junction bases left unmatched: 18. CDR3 sequence reads: CASSGTGRWTSGRAGSYNEQFF. In nucleotides, the CDR3 is TGCGCCAGCAGCGGGACAGGCCGCTGGACTAGCGGGAGGGCCGGGTCCTACAATGAGCAGTTCTTC.

The CDR3 region is CASSSTGGTDTQYF. In nucleotides, the CDR3 is TGTGCCAGCTCATCGACAGGGGGCACAGATACGCAGTATTTT. The chain uses TRBV18 and TRBJ2-3, with 8 positions matching TRBD1. Germline trimming cut 5 bases from V and 1 base from J; bases unmatched to any gene: 2. CDR1 and CDR2 from the germline V gene are KGHSH and LQKENI. This CDR3 has 14 amino acids.

The gene calls are TRBV11-2 and TRBJ2-1; D remains unclear. CDR3 size: 13 residues. Germline values: CDR1 SGHAT, CDR2 FQNNGV. The V end was cut by 4 bases, the J end by 6 bases, with 10 bases between. CDR3 nucleotides: TGTGCCAGCAGCTCCCCCTATCCCAATGAGCAGTTCTTC. The encoded protein is CASSSPYPNEQFF.

The chain carries TRBV20-1 and TRBJ2-7, with D unclear. Germline CDR1 reads DFQATT; CDR2 reads SNEGSKA (reference sequence). The CDR3 sequence is 11 residues long. Trimming pared 3 bases from V and 4 bases from J, leaving 7 bases between. DNA for the CDR3: TGCAGTGCTAGTCCCGGGTACGAGCAGTACTTC. Its protein is CSASPGYEQYF.

The chain couples TRBV11-3 to TRBJ2-7, with 11 positions matching TRBD2. This CDR3 spans 16 amino acids. In germline, CDR1 is SGHNT, CDR2 YENEEA. Trimming removed 3 bases from V and 5 bases from J; junction bases left unmatched: 9. CDR3 DNA sequence: TGTGCCAGCAGCTTGGGACTAGCGGATAACCCGGACGAGCAGTACTTC. It specifies CASSLGLADNPDEQYF.

The chain carries TRBV5-4 and TRBJ2-3, with 8 bases lining up with TRBD1. Unmatched junction bases numbered 6, after V lost 4 bases and J lost 2 bases. The CDR3 contains 15 residues. Germline V lookup: CDR1 SGHNT, CDR2 YYREEE (reference sequence). The CDR3 DNA is TGTGCCAGCAGCCCGGGACAGGCATACACAGATACGCAGTATTTT. Amino acids: CASSPGQAYTDTQYF.

The V call is TRBV5-4, the J call TRBJ2-1; TRBD2 matches 9 bases. The V gene end was trimmed by 2 bases and the J gene end by 3 bases; junction bases not matched to a gene: 3. This CDR3 has 15 amino acids. The V gene's germline CDR1 is SGHNT and CDR2 YYREEE (reference sequence). The CDR3 loop reads CASSLAGGNYNEQFF. In DNA form, the CDR3 reads TGTGCCAGCAGCTTAGCGGGAGGAAACTACAATGAGCAGTTCTTC.

The chain recombines TRBV6-6 with TRBJ2-7; 7 nucleotides agree with TRBD1. Germline lookup yields CDR1 MNHNY and CDR2 SVGAGI (reference sequence). This CDR3 has 13 residues. Trimming took 7 bases from V and 0 from J; bases not matched to a gene: 3. The CDR3 sequence: CASMYRGSYEQYF. Written as DNA, the CDR3 is TGTGCCAGCATGTACAGGGGCTCCTACGAGCAGTACTTC.

The rearrangement links TRBV28 to TRBJ2-7; TRBD1 agrees at 12 bases. Losses at the gene ends were 5 bases for V and 7 bases for J; bases not matched to a gene: 9. The CDR3 sequence is 15 residues long. From germline, CDR1 is MDHEN and CDR2 SYDVKM. The CDR3 spells CASSPLGTGGREQYF. DNA of the CDR3: TGTGCCAGCAGTCCCCTCGGGACAGGGGGCCGGGAGCAGTACTTC.

The chain has TRBV2 and TRBJ2-1; 13 bases are a match to TRBD2. The germline V gene has CDR1 SNHLY and CDR2 FYNNEI. Germline trimming cut 8 bases from V and 3 bases from J; bases unmatched to any gene: 4. The CDR3 totals 15 residues. Here the CDR3 DNA reads TGTGCCAGCGTATGGACTAGCGGGGGCTACAATGAGCAGTTCTTC. Translated: CASVWTSGGYNEQFF.

CDR3 bases: TGCGCCAGCAGCCAAGATATGGCGGCTGGGGCCAACGTCCTGACTTTC. Translation gives CASSQDMAAGANVLTF. The chain joins TRBV4-1 to TRBJ2-6, with D unclear. Germline values: CDR1 MGHRA, CDR2 YSYEKL. The CDR3 runs 16 residues. V was cut by 0 bases and J by 2 bases, with 8 bases left in between.